The rows below give T cell receptor beta chains drawn from one sample of a study of T cell repertoires in cytomegalovirus infection. The antigens of these receptors remain unknown. TCRdb reanalysed the reads using MiXCR and keeps one entry per CDR3 protein. Of roughly 110,000 distinct CDR3 sequences in the sample, 30% were seen once. The sequencing used CD8+ T cells from cultured PBMCs, collected from culture after CMV antigen stimulation. These receptors were taken from a human donor in good health (CMV status not recorded). Some clones in this sample may be carry-over from other donors' samples. Each CDR3 is given with its conserved first and last residue. D genes are given only for firm matches. Some rows have no size entry. The others give once, few or many, or a class for an expanded clone.

j_call,d_call,clone_size,v_call,cdr3_nt,cdr3_aa
TRBJ2-1,TRBD2,.,TRBV27,TGTGCCAGCAGTTCCGCTCCTTGGGTAGCGGGACCCGGCAATGAGCAGTTCTTC,CASSSAPWVAGPGNEQFF
TRBJ2-1,.,.,TRBV7-2,TGTGCCAGCAGCTTAGAATTTTATGAGCAGTTCTTC,CASSLEFYEQFF
TRBJ2-7,TRBD2,.,TRBV7-2,TGTGCCAGCAGCTTAGAACTAGCGAGGACCTACGAGCAGTACTTC,CASSLELARTYEQYF
TRBJ2-2,.,.,TRBV19,TGTGCCAGTAGTATTCTGGGTATGGGTAACACCGGGGAGCTGTTTTTT,CASSILGMGNTGELFF
TRBJ2-1,.,once,TRBV7-4,TGTGCCAGCAGCTTGGGGGTCCGTGTTGCGGGAAAGTTCTTC,CASSLGVRVAGKFF
TRBJ2-3,TRBD2,.,TRBV7-2,TGTGCCAGCAGCTCCACGGGGGGGGGCACAGATACGCAGTATTTT,CASSSTGGGTDTQYF
TRBJ1-1,TRBD1,many,TRBV10-3,TGTGCCATCAGTGGGACAGGGGACACTGAAGCTTTCTTT,CAISGTGDTEAFF
TRBJ2-2,TRBD2,.,TRBV19,TGTGCCAGTACCCTCCTGTATAGCGGGGACTACACCGGGGAGCTGTTTTTT,CASTLLYSGDYTGELFF
TRBJ1-1,.,.,TRBV5-4,TGTGCCAGCAGCGCCGGACAGTACATGAACACTGAAGCTTTCTTT,CASSAGQYMNTEAFF
TRBJ1-1,.,.,TRBV24-1,TGTGCCACCAGTGGGTCAGGACAAAAGAACACTGAAGCTTTCTTT,CATSGSGQKNTEAFF
TRBJ2-7,.,.,TRBV29-1,TGCAGCGTGATCAGGGGACCCGAGCAGTACTTC,CSVIRGPEQYF
TRBJ1-1,.,once,TRBV12-3/TRBV12-4,TGTGCCAGCACAACTGGCCGGGGCACTGAAGCTTTCTTT,CASTTGRGTEAFF
TRBJ2-7,.,.,TRBV5-6,TGTGCCAGCAGCGTGACCTGGGGATCCTCCTACGAGCAGTACTTC,CASSVTWGSSYEQYF
TRBJ1-1,.,.,TRBV7-6,TGTGCCAGCAGCTCCTCTGAAGCTTTCTTT,CASSSSEAFF
TRBJ2-7,.,many,TRBV4-1,TGCGCCAGCAGCCTACAGGGCTACGAGCAGTACTTC,CASSLQGYEQYF
TRBJ2-7,TRBD1,few,TRBV12-3/TRBV12-4,TGTGCCAGCAGTTTCGGGACAGGGCTCTACGAGCAGTACTTC,CASSFGTGLYEQYF
TRBJ2-7,.,few,TRBV7-6,TGTGCCAGCAGCAAAACCGGGACCAGGGCCTACGAGCAGTACTTC,CASSKTGTRAYEQYF
TRBJ1-1,.,many,TRBV28,TGTGCCAGCAGTTCGCACCTCGGGGGGGCGCGAGGTTGGGCCACTGAAGCTTTCTTT,CASSSHLGGARGWATEAFF
TRBJ1-5,.,.,TRBV12-3/TRBV12-4,TGTGCCAGCAGTTTAGGGGCAAATCAGCCCCAGCATTTT,CASSLGANQPQHF
TRBJ2-3,.,.,TRBV3-1,TGTGCCAGCAGCCAAGATAGGGTGGCGGGGGATACGCAGTATTTT,CASSQDRVAGDTQYF
TRBJ1-6,.,.,TRBV27,TGTGCCGCGGGAGAGAATAATTCACCCCTCCACTTT,CAAGENNSPLHF
TRBJ1-1,.,.,TRBV19,TGTGCCAGTAGTATAGGCGGACACCTGAACACTGAAGCTTTCTTT,CASSIGGHLNTEAFF
TRBJ2-7,.,few,TRBV7-2,TGTGCCAGCAGCTTAGGACTGCGGGGGCGCTCCTACGAGCAGTACTTC,CASSLGLRGRSYEQYF
TRBJ2-1,.,.,TRBV5-1,TGCGCCAGCAGCGTGGACAGCAAATACAATGAGCAGTTCTTC,CASSVDSKYNEQFF
TRBJ1-2,TRBD1,medium-sized,TRBV10-3,TGTGCCACCACGGGACAGGGTAACTATGGCTACACCTTC,CATTGQGNYGYTF
TRBJ1-5,TRBD1,many,TRBV7-9,TGTGCCAGCAGCCGGACAGGGAGCAATCAGCCCCAGCATTTT,CASSRTGSNQPQHF
TRBJ1-5,.,.,TRBV7-9,TGTGCCAGCAGCCCTAGTTCCCAGCCCCAGCATTTT,CASSPSSQPQHF
TRBJ1-4,.,many,TRBV6-1,TGTGCCAGCAGCCCCGGACACCTCAACGAGATTCTGTTTTTT,CASSPGHLNEILFF
TRBJ2-5,.,.,TRBV6-2/TRBV6-3,TGTGCCAGCAGTTCGACCGAGGCGGCGGAGACCCAGTACTTC,CASSSTEAAETQYF
TRBJ1-6,.,.,TRBV6-5,TGTGCCAGCAGTTACTCGGCAGGGGTTAGTTCACCCCTCCACTTT,CASSYSAGVSSPLHF
TRBJ2-7,.,many,TRBV6-5,TGTGCCAGCAGGGTATCGCAGGGGAGCTCCTACGAGCAGTACTTC,CASRVSQGSSYEQYF
TRBJ2-1,TRBD1,.,TRBV12-3/TRBV12-4,TGTGCCAGCAGTTCGGACAGGGGGGGATCCTACAATGAGCAGTTCTTC,CASSSDRGGSYNEQFF
TRBJ1-2,.,.,TRBV4-2,TGTGCCAGCAGCCAAGGGGGGACCGGGGATGGCTACACCTTC,CASSQGGTGDGYTF
TRBJ2-2,.,.,TRBV12-3/TRBV12-4,TGTGCCAGCAGAGGTGGGTCCTCCATCGTCGGGGAGCTGTTTTTT,CASRGGSSIVGELFF
TRBJ2-3,.,many,TRBV7-2,TGTGCCAGCAGCTTACGGAGCGGGCCCACCTCCTTAAGCACAGATACGCAGTATTTT,CASSLRSGPTSLSTDTQYF
TRBJ1-2,.,.,TRBV19,TGTGCCAGTAGGGAAGACAGAGCCGCCGTCTATGGCTACACCTTC,CASREDRAAVYGYTF
TRBJ2-4,TRBD1,.,TRBV27,TGTGCCAGCAGCCTACAGGGGGATTTTAACATTCAGTACTTC,CASSLQGDFNIQYF